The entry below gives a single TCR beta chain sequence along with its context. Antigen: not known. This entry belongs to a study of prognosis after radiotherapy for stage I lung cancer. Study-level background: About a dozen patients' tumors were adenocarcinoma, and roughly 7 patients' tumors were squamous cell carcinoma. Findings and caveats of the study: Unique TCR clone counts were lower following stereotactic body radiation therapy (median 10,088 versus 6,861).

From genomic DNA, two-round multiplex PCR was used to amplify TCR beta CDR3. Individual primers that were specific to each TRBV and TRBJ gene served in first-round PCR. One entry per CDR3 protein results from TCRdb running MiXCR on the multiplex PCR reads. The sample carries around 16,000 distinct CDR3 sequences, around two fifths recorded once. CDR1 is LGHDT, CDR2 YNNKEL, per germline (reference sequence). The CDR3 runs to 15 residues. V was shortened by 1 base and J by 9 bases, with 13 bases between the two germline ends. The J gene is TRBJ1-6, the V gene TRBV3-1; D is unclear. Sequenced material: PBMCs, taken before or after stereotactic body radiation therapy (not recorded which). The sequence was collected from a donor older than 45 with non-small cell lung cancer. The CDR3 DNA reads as TGTGCCAGCAGCCAAGGCGAGAGTCTGGGTTCACCCCTCCACTTT. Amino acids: CASSQGESLGSPLHF.